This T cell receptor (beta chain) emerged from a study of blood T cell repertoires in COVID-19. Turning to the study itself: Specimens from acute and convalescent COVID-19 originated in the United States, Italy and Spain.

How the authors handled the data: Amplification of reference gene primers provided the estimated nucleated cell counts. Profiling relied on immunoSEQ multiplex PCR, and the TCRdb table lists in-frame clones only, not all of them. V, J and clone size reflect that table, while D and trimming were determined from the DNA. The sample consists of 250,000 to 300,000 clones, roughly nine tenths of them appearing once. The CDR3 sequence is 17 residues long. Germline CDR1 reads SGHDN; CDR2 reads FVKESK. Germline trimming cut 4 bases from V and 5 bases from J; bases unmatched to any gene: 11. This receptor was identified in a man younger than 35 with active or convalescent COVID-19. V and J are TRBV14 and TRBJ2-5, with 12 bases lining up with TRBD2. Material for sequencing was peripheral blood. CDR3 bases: TGTGCCAGCAGCCTAAGCGGACTAGCGGGGAGATGGGAGACCCAGTACTTC. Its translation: CASSLSGLAGRWETQYF.